This T cell receptor (beta chain) comes out of a study of control samples from healthy donors and cancer patients. CDR1 and CDR2 from the germline V gene are MNHEY and SVGAGI. V lost 3 bases and J 5 bases, leaving 14 bases between the germline ends. The CDR3 is made up of 15 amino acids. Data came from immunoSEQ multiplex PCR; TCRdb stores just in-frame clones and leaves some out. The table lists 150,000 to 200,000 clones, about 92% of them singletons. The genes are TRBV6-5 and TRBJ2-1; a weak D match, TRBD1 (6 bases). The material sequenced was blood. The receptor's source is a man under 40 in good health. CDR3 amino acids: CASSYRGTQDNEQFF. The CDR3 coding sequence is TGTGCCAGCAGTTATCGTGGGACACAAGACAATGAGCAGTTCTTC.